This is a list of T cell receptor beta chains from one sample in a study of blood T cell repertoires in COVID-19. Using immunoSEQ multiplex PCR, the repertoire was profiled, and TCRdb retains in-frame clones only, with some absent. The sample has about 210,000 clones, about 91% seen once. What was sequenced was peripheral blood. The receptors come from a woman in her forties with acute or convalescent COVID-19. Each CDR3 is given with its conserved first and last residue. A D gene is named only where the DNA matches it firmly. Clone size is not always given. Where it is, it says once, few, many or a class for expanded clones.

CDR3aa: CASSGGVAQHF
CDR3nt: TGTGCCAGCTCGGGGGGGGTGGCCCAGCATTTT
abundance: once
v_gene: TRBV12-3/TRBV12-4
d_gene: NA
j_gene: TRBJ1-5

CDR3aa: CASSLPTGDHFF
CDR3nt: TGTGCCAGCAGCTTGCCAACAGGGGACCATTTCTTT
abundance: NA
v_gene: TRBV5-4
d_gene: TRBD1
j_gene: TRBJ1-1

CDR3aa: CASSQGGEQFF
CDR3nt: TGTGCCAGCAGCCAAGGAGGGGAGCAGTTCTTC
abundance: NA
v_gene: TRBV3-1/TRBV3-2
d_gene: NA
j_gene: TRBJ2-1

CDR3aa: CASSLGQITDTQYF
CDR3nt: TGTGCCAGCAGCTTGGGACAGATAACAGATACGCAGTATTTT
abundance: NA
v_gene: TRBV7-7
d_gene: TRBD1
j_gene: TRBJ2-3

CDR3aa: CASSQGQGNQPQHF
CDR3nt: TGTGCCAGCAGCCAAGGACAGGGAAATCAGCCCCAGCATTTT
abundance: NA
v_gene: TRBV3-1/TRBV3-2
d_gene: TRBD1
j_gene: TRBJ1-5

CDR3aa: CASSVSTSGGKLFF
CDR3nt: TGTGCCAGCAGTGTTAGCACTTCGGGGGGAAAACTGTTTTTT
abundance: NA
v_gene: TRBV2
d_gene: NA
j_gene: TRBJ1-4

CDR3aa: CASRETSGGANEQFF
CDR3nt: TGTGCCAGCAGGGAGACTAGCGGGGGGGCCAATGAGCAGTTCTTC
abundance: NA
v_gene: TRBV6-6
d_gene: TRBD2
j_gene: TRBJ2-1

CDR3aa: CASNRQGAHEQFF
CDR3nt: TGTGCCAGCAATCGGCAGGGGGCGCATGAGCAGTTCTTC
abundance: NA
v_gene: TRBV12-3/TRBV12-4
d_gene: TRBD1
j_gene: TRBJ2-1

CDR3aa: CASSSGTPVPEKLFF
CDR3nt: TGTGCCAGCAGTTCCGGGACTCCCGTTCCCGAAAAACTGTTTTTT
abundance: NA
v_gene: TRBV6-5
d_gene: NA
j_gene: TRBJ1-4

CDR3aa: CASSDGLTGGAETQYF
CDR3nt: TGTGCCAGCAGTGATGGTTTGACAGGGGGCGCGGAGACCCAGTACTTC
abundance: once
v_gene: TRBV2
d_gene: TRBD1
j_gene: TRBJ2-5

CDR3aa: CASSLVRDSPLHF
CDR3nt: TGTGCCAGCAGTTTAGTTCGGGATTCACCCCTCCACTTT
abundance: NA
v_gene: TRBV12-3/TRBV12-4
d_gene: NA
j_gene: TRBJ1-6